This T cell receptor (beta chain) stems from a study of response to subunit inactivated influenza vaccine. Whole-study findings and limits: Each seasonal influenza vaccination recruits few new T cells, the authors suggested.

Each CDR3 protein gets one entry after TCRdb re-called the RT-PCR reads with MiXCR. The sample carries approximately 700,000 distinct CDR3 sequences, more than 15% recorded once. This clonotype was seen many times. Antigen: not known. Germline V CDR1 and CDR2: SGHTS, YDEGEE. The V end lost 5 bases, the J end lost 3 bases, and 16 bases lay between the germline ends. The CDR3 totals 15 residues. V and J are TRBV5-8 and TRBJ2-3; perhaps TRBD1 as D (5 bases). The sequences come from PBMCs from blood, collected approximately 13 days after vaccination. The source is a man aged 50 to 60 who received an inactivated influenza vaccine. The CDR3 here is CASRPTPGLTDTQYF. DNA of the CDR3: TGTGCCAGCAGACCTACTCCAGGGTTGACAGATACGCAGTATTTT. Combining the CDR3 with reference TRBV5-8 and TRBJ2-3 gives the whole variable domain EAGVTQSPTHLIKTRGQQATLRCSPISGHTSVYWYQQALGLGLQFLLWYDEGEERNRGNFPPRFSGRQFPNYSSELNVNALELEDSALYLCASRPTPGLTDTQYFGPGTRLTVL.